This T cell receptor (beta chain) was retrieved from a study of cytomegalovirus exposure and HLA in healthy donors. Findings and caveats of the study: CMV serostatus stood as the only immune exposure information on hand. Researchers reported in a later analysis that common viral pathogens appeared linked to several top clusters. A later analysis found that most CMV-associated TCR beta chains appeared HLA-restricted. The number of N-insertions in an Asian-associated ancestry cluster was reportedly below the approximately 700-donor mean in a later analysis.

As concerns this clone: The antigen remains unidentified.

Amplification used 60 Vbeta primers and 13 Jbeta primers. This table comes from immunoSEQ multiplex PCR, and its TCRdb copy is limited to in-frame clones, with some not included. Among 150,000 to 200,000 clones, around 84% were seen once, and the ten largest hold 1.7%. The CDR3 is 19 amino acids. This clonotype was sampled from a woman younger than 30 in good health and CMV-seronegative. The sample consisted of PBMCs. This chain links TRBV1 with TRBJ2-5; the table's D call, TRBD2, was not checked against the DNA. TRBV1 is a known pseudogene. This chain's CDR3 is CTSSQDPIGRILANETQYF. For the CDR3, the DNA is TGCACCAGCAGCCAAGACCCGATCGGGAGGATACTAGCAAACGAGACCCAGTACTTC.